This T cell receptor beta chain was captured by sequencing in a study of cytomegalovirus exposure and HLA in healthy donors. On the study more broadly: Per a later analysis, the roughly 700 first-cohort and about 120 validation repertoires shared one platform.

As for this clone: What it recognizes is unknown.

Study findings and constraints: Rarity marked most TCR sequences, yet some public TCRs occurred in many donors. There were about 160 TCR beta chains listed as cytomegalovirus-associated.

Germline assignment: CDR1 MNHEY and CDR2 SVGAGI. The CDR3 length is 13 residues. V lost 5 bases, J lost 5 bases, and 2 bases stayed unmatched. Method: immunoSEQ multiplex PCR; TCRdb's copy keeps in-frame clones and lacks some. This table holds 150,000 to 200,000 clones, roughly 86% found once. V and J are TRBV6-5 and TRBJ1-4, with TRBD1 matching 7 bases. The material sequenced was PBMCs. The clonotype originates from a woman younger than 30 in good health and CMV-seronegative. Written as DNA, the CDR3 is TGTGCCAGCAGTGGACAGGAGAATGAAAAACTGTTTTTT. Its protein is CASSGQENEKLFF.